This record covers a single TCR beta chain. The antigen remains unidentified. This sample stems from a study of identical twins. TCRdb processed the 5' RACE reads anew with MiXCR; each CDR3 protein has one entry. The repertoire holds 400,000 to 550,000 distinct CDR3 sequences, with 20% to 25% as singletons. Study-level results: Models, which agreed with sharing between unrelated individuals, nonetheless underestimated the out-of-frame TCR alpha sharing seen in monozygotic twins.

V lost 4 bases and J lost 3, with 7 bases in between. CDR1 and CDR2 from the germline V gene are LGHDT and YNNKEL (reference sequence). This CDR3 has 14 amino acids. The sample also formed part of further work on T cells expressing NK-cell markers. In that study: CD3+CD56+NKG2C+, CD3+CD56+NKG2C- and CD3+CD56-NKG2C+ T cells, once sorted, supplied the TCR beta repertoires.

The chain combines TRBV3-1 with TRBJ1-6; the D is unclear. The specimen sequenced was CD4+ T cells sorted from blood. The sequence was collected from a woman between 18 and 30 years old in good health. CDR3 in amino acids: CASSRDFYNSPLHF. The CDR3 DNA is TGTGCCAGCAGCCGGGATTTCTATAATTCACCCCTCCACTTT. Filled out from reference TRBV3-1 and TRBJ1-6, the complete variable domain reads DTAVSQTPKYLVTQMGNDKSIKCEQNLGHDTMYWYKQDSKKFLKIMFSYNNKELIINETVPNRFSPKSPDKAHLNLHINSLELGDSAVYFCASSRDFYNSPLHFGNGTRLTVT.